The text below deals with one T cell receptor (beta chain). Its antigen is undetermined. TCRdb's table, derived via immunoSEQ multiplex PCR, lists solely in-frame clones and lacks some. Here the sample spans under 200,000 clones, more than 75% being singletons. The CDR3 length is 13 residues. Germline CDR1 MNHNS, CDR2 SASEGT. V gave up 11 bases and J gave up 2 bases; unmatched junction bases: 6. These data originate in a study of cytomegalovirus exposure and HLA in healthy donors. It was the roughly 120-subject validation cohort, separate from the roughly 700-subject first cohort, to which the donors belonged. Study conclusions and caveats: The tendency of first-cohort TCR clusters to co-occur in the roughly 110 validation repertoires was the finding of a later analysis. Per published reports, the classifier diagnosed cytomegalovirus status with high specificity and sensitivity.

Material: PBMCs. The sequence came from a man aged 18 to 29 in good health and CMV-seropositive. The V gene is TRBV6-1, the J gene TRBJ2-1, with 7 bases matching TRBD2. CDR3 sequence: CAVAGVAYNEQFF. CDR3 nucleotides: TGTGCCGTGGCGGGGGTCGCCTACAATGAGCAGTTCTTC.